The 8 T cell receptor beta chains in this list originate from one sample, sequenced in a study of T cells expressing NK-cell markers. TCRdb reprocessed the 5' RACE reads, keeping one entry per CDR3 protein, no DNA. Its table records under 600,000 distinct CDR3 sequences. Material for sequencing was blood T cells: a sorted CD56 or NKG2C T cell subset, CD4+ or CD8+ T cells, or bulk PBMC T cells (not recorded which). These receptors originate from a woman between 45 and 60 years old in good health.

The CDR3 spells CASSWGGQGANEQYF. The rearrangement joins TRBV7-8 to TRBJ2-7; TCRdb calls TRBD1, which cannot be checked without DNA. Per the germline V gene, CDR1 is SGHVS and CDR2 is FQNEAQ. CDR3 length: 15 amino acids. The variable domain in full, with the rest retrieved from reference TRBV7-8 and TRBJ2-7, is GAGVSQSPRYKVAKRGQDVALRCDPISGHVSLFWYQQALGQGPEFLTYFQNEAQLDKSGLPSDRFFAERPEGSVSTLKIQRTQQEDSAVYLCASSWGGQGANEQYFGPGTRLTVT.

The chain uses TRBV20-1 and TRBJ2-1; absent DNA, TCRdb's TRBD2 call cannot be checked. The length of the CDR3 is 15 residues. Germline loops: CDR1 DFQATT, CDR2 SNEGSKA (reference sequence). The CDR3 spells CSARGRAGSYNEQFF.

V is TRBV7-6 and J is TRBJ2-5. This CDR3 is built from 16 residues. Germline lookup yields CDR1 SGHVS and CDR2 FNYEAQ. CDR3 region: CASSLWYGGRRETQYF.

V is TRBV27 and J is TRBJ1-2. Germline values: CDR1 MNHEY, CDR2 SMNVEV (reference sequence). The CDR3 is made up of 12 amino acids. CDR3 protein: CASRLKGYGYTF.

The chain has TRBV6-5 and TRBJ2-4; TCRdb calls TRBD1, which cannot be checked without DNA. Germline V gene sequence: CDR1 MNHEY, CDR2 SVGAGI. The CDR3 consists of 14 residues. CDR3 region: CASSSRQGTNIQYF.

The CDR3 sequence: CASSLAALRQETQYF. The V gene is TRBV7-2, the J gene TRBJ2-5; TCRdb's D call, TRBD1, is unchecked because there is no DNA. CDR3 size: 15 residues. Germline V gives CDR1 SGHTA, CDR2 FQGNSA.

The chain uses TRBV5-1 and TRBJ2-1; TCRdb names TRBD1, which stays unverified in the absence of DNA. This CDR3 has 13 amino acids. Germline V gives CDR1 SGHRS, CDR2 YFSETQ. The CDR3 is CASSSPGGNEQFF.

The gene calls are TRBV11-3 and TRBJ2-1. The CDR3 length is 16 residues. The germline CDR1 and CDR2 sequences are SGHNT and YENEEA. This CDR3 is CASSLDRSSNVNEQFF.